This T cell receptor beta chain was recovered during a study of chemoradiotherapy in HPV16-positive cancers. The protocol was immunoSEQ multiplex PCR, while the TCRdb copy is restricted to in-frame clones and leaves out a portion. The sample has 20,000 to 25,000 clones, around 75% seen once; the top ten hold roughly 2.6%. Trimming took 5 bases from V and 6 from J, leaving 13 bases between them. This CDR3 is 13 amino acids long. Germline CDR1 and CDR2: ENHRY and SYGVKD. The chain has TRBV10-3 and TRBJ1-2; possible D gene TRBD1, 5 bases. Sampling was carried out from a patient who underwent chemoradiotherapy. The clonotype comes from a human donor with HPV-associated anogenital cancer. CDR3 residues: CAISTQVLDGYTF. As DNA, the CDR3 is TGTGCCATCAGTACACAGGTCTTGGATGGCTACACCTTC.